This TCR beta chain was profiled in a study of beta chain features in type 1 diabetes. Germline CDR1 and CDR2: SGDLS and YYNGEE. The CDR3 loop spans 16 amino acids. V lost 0 bases to trimming and J lost 8 bases; unmatched junction nucleotides: 7. Isolated RNA was reverse transcribed in full, so expressed TCRB transcripts were sequenced. TCRdb's table, derived via immunoSEQ multiplex PCR, lists solely in-frame clones and lacks some. The data show fewer than 900,000 clones, 17% seen once. This clone has more than one count but fewer than ten. This sequence joins TRBV9 and TRBJ2-1, with 11 bases fitting TRBD2. The specimen sequenced was naive CD4+ T cells from blood. The clonotype originates from a woman under 30 in good health. Here the CDR3 reads CASSVAAGLAVDEQFF. The CDR3 bases are TGTGCCAGCAGCGTAGCTGCGGGACTAGCGGTGGATGAGCAGTTCTTC.